This T cell receptor (beta chain) was identified in a study of T cells in Graves' hyperthyroidism and ophthalmopathy (dated by TCRdb to between 2017 and 2020). Regarding the study in general: A discovery cohort of 95 to 100 patients, about 40 with Graves' ophthalmopathy and approximately 60 with stable Graves' hyperthyroidism, was used to find distinguishing TCR V-J signatures. The 75 to 100 discovery patients were randomly divided into training and test sets at a 7:3 ratio. According to the paper, TCR Vbeta CDR3 sequencing was carried out on 135 peripheral blood samples, which came from 40 to 45 ophthalmopathy, 70 to 80 hyperthyroidism and roughly 17 progressor patients. After sampling, hyperthyroidism patients received methimazole starting at 30 mg daily, and ophthalmopathy patients received high-dose intravenous methylprednisolone. Whether ophthalmopathy could be predicted prospectively was tested in an independent validation cohort made up of some 20 hyperthyroidism patients plus 17 patients who later progressed to ophthalmopathy. In addition, the study compared T-cell repertoires in thyroid tissue and in blood from about 6 Graves' hyperthyroidism patients. Broad study findings and their caveats: Ophthalmopathy was separated from stable hyperthyroidism by a 13 V-J signature model, with approximately 86% sensitivity and about 81% specificity obtained in cross-validation and 80%/75% obtained in testing. No statistical method was used to set the sample size in advance, and investigators knew the group allocation. Most expanded thyroid clonotypes (frequency above 0.001) were also detected in blood, a finding suggesting that blood repertoires may reflect thyroid immune responses. During validation, the model predicted progression to ophthalmopathy a median of around six months ahead of onset, with roughly 65% sensitivity and around 73% specificity.

From cysteine to phenylalanine, the CDR3 is 12 amino acids long. CDR3 DNA is the only sequence kept; it has 36 bases, read in frame from the first base. Sequences SQVTM (CDR1) and ANQGSEA (CDR2) are obtained from the germline V gene. The V and J ends are trimmed by 4 bases and 5 bases, leaving 12 bases between them. TCR beta CDR3 regions were amplified from RNA transcripts. The first round of RT-PCR for the TCR CDR3 was performed with the HTBI primer set and the Qiagen OneStep RT-PCR kit. A second multiplex PCR round built the libraries, followed by size selection and purification. The libraries were sequenced on an Illumina HiSeq2000 using paired-end 100 bp reads. The study's processing was this. SOAPnuke was used to process the raw data, removing reads that contained adapters or uncalled bases, had a mean Phred below 15, or lacked an exact match to the constant primer or identifier. COPE v1.2.5 was used to merge high-quality paired reads, and clonotypes were defined as unique nucleotide sequences. Clonotypes were aligned to IMGT TRBV, TRBD and TRBJ reference segments using MiTCR v1.1. The analysis was restricted to V-J combinations with a frequency above 0.0001, which together covered 99% to 99.2% of the repertoires. A TCS score was defined as the ratio of F50 (clonal expansion) to E x V (chaos), with BLOSUM62-based TCRdist applied between CDR3 peptides within each V-J. Welch's t-statistics and random forest reduced roughly 540 V-J features to 13, which were used in a naive Bayes classifier (R e1071). Thyroid-blood repertoire similarity was quantified with the Morisita-Horn index. The raw public data were reprocessed by TCRdb itself: fastp quality trimming at Q25, MiXCR clonotype calling, in-frame beta chains only. For every CDR3 protein sequence, its rows merge into one entry that carries the most common genes and DNA. TCRdb's processing, not the study's, gives the V and J calls here. Present in this sample are about 570,000 distinct CDR3 sequences, around 42% of which were seen just once. The ten most abundant clones make up about 20% of the sample.

The study excluded patients with uncontrolled infections, other autoimmune diseases, pregnancy or lactation. Diagnoses relied on clinical symptoms, serum thyroxine and TRAb, thyroid ultrasound and orbital computed tomography. Trizol reagent was used to extract total RNA, and RNA quality was then checked on an Agilent 2100 Bioanalyzer. As concerns this clonotype: There is no known antigen for this receptor. No per-base quality is available; no much larger clone lies one base away.

The V and J genes are TRBV29-1 and TRBJ2-7, with a tentative D gene TRBD2 over 7 matching bases. The sequence derives from an adult woman with Graves' disease, either hyperthyroidism or ophthalmopathy (not recorded which). Sequenced: peripheral blood or thyroid tissue (not recorded which). The CDR3 region: CSVGGGRDEQYF. Read as DNA, the sequence is TGCAGCGTTGGGGGGGGCAGGGACGAGCAGTACTTC.